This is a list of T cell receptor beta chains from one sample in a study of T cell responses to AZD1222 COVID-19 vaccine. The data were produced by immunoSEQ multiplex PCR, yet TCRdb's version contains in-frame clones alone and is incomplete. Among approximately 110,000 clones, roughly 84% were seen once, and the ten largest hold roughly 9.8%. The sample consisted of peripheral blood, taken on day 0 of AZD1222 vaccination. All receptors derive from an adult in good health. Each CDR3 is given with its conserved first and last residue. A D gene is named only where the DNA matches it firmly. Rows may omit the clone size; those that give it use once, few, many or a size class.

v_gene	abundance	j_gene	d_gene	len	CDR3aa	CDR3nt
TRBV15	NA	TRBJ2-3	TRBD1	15	CATSSDRVGTDTQYF	TGTGCCACCAGCAGTGACAGGGTAGGCACAGATACGCAGTATTTT
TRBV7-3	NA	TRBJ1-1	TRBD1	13	CASSFVGGREAFF	TGTGCCAGCAGCTTTGTAGGGGGCAGGGAAGCTTTCTTT
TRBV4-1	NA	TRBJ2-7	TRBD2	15	CASSQVLAGSYEQYF	TGCGCCAGCAGCCAAGTTCTAGCGGGGTCCTACGAGCAGTACTTC
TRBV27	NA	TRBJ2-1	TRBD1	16	CASSLSPGTANNEQFF	TGTGCCAGCAGTCTTTCCCCCGGGACAGCTAACAATGAGCAGTTCTTC
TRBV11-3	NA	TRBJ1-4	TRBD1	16	CASSQGQGATNEKLFF	TGTGCCAGCAGCCAAGGACAGGGGGCAACTAATGAAAAACTGTTTTTT
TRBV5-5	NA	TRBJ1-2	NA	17	CASSFRRYLEANYGYTF	TGTGCCAGCAGCTTCCGACGATATCTGGAAGCTAACTATGGCTACACCTTC
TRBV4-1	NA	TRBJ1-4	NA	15	CASSQARASNEKLFF	TGCGCCAGCAGCCAAGCGAGGGCCTCTAATGAAAAACTGTTTTTT
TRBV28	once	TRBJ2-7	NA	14	CASSYADPTLEQYF	TGTGCCAGCAGTTATGCTGACCCGACACTCGAGCAGTACTTC
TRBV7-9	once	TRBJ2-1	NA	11	CASSLLSEQFF	TGTGCCAGCAGCTTATTATCCGAGCAGTTCTTC
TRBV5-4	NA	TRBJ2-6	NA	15	CASNPQVSGANVLTF	TGTGCCAGCAACCCACAGGTCTCTGGGGCCAACGTCCTGACTTTC
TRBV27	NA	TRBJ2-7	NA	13	CASSLEDSYEQYF	TGTGCCAGCAGTTTGGAGGACTCCTACGAGCAGTACTTC
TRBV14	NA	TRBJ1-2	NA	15	CASSQGEGLVSGYTF	TGTGCCAGCAGCCAAGGGGAAGGGCTGGTCAGCGGCTACACCTTC
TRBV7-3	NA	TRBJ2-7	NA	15	CASSLTPAAQYEQYF	TGTGCCAGCAGCTTAACGCCAGCTGCTCAGTACGAGCAGTACTTC
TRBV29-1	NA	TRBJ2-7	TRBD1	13	CSIRGQLSYEQYF	TGCAGCATCCGGGGACAGCTCTCCTACGAGCAGTACTTC
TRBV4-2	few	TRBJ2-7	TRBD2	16	CASSRHPAGAPDVRYF	TGTGCCAGCAGCCGACACCCCGCGGGAGCACCTGACGTGCGGTACTTC
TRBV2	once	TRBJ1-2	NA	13	CASRVGLNYGYTF	TGTGCCAGCAGGGTGGGGCTCAACTATGGCTACACCTTC
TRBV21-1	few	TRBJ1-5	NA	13	CATGPNSNQPQHF	TGTGCCACCGGCCCAAATAGCAATCAGCCCCAGCATTTT
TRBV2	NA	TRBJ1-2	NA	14	CASVMGAGNYGYTF	TGTGCCAGCGTTATGGGGGCTGGAAACTATGGCTACACCTTC
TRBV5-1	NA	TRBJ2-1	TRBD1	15	CASKKTGFIMNEQFF	TGCGCCAGCAAAAAGACAGGGTTCATCATGAATGAGCAGTTCTTC
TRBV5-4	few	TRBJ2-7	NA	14	CASSLTGETYEQYF	TGTGCCAGCAGCTTGACAGGTGAAACTTACGAGCAGTACTTC
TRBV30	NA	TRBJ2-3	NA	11	CAWGTTDTQYF	TGTGCCTGGGGGACCACAGATACGCAGTATTTT
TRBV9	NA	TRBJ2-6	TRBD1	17	CASSLGGQGTGANVLTF	TGTGCCAGCAGCCTAGGGGGACAGGGGACTGGGGCCAACGTCCTGACTTTC
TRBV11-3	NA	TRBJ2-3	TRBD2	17	CASSVLAGGRSTDTQYF	TGTGCCAGCAGCGTTCTAGCGGGGGGGAGGTCCACAGATACGCAGTATTTT
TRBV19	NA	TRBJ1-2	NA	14	CASITTSRDYGYTF	TGTGCCAGTATTACTACATCTCGAGACTATGGCTACACCTTC
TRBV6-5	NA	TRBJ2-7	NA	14	CASSFGGAVYEQYF	TGTGCCAGCAGCTTCGGAGGGGCCGTATACGAGCAGTACTTC
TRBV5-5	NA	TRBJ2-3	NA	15	CASSPQRVETDTQYF	TGTGCCAGCAGCCCTCAGAGGGTTGAGACAGATACGCAGTATTTT
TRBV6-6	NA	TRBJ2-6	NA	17	CASSPPSSDSGANVLTF	TGTGCCAGCAGTCCCCCCTCATCTGACTCTGGGGCCAACGTCCTGACTTTC
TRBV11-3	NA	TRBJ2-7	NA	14	CASSLSGLRGEQYF	TGTGCCAGCAGCTTATCGGGGCTGAGAGGCGAGCAGTACTTC
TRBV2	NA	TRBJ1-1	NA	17	CASSEVSYSGLNTEAFF	TGTGCCAGCAGTGAAGTTTCGTATTCAGGGCTTAACACTGAAGCTTTCTTT
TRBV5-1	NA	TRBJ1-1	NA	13	CASSLTGVTEAFF	TGCGCCAGCAGCTTGACTGGGGTCACTGAAGCTTTCTTT
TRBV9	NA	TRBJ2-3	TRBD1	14	CASSPQGADDTQYF	TGTGCCAGCAGCCCCCAGGGGGCAGATGATACGCAGTATTTT
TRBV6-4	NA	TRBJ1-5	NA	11	CASSVYQPQHF	TGTGCCAGCAGTGTCTATCAGCCCCAGCATTTT
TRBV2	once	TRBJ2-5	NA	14	CASSDAGTQETQYF	TGTGCCAGCAGTGACGCCGGGACACAAGAGACCCAGTACTTC
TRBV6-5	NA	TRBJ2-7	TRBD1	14	CASSPTDRGGEQYF	TGTGCCAGCAGCCCGACCGACAGGGGTGGCGAGCAGTACTTC
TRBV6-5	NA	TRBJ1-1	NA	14	CASSYSEGNTEAFF	TGTGCCAGCAGTTACTCGGAGGGGAACACTGAAGCTTTCTTT
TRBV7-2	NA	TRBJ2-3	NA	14	CASSRLGPTDTQYF	TGTGCCAGCAGCAGACTAGGGCCTACAGATACGCAGTATTTT
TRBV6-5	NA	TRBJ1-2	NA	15	CARRGNRILVNGYTF	TGTGCCAGAAGGGGAAACAGAATCCTTGTTAATGGCTACACCTTC
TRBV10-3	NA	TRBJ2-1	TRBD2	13	CAMGLAGVGEQFF	TGTGCCATGGGACTAGCGGGAGTAGGTGAGCAGTTCTTC
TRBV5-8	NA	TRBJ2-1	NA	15	CASSVRDLSYNEQFF	TGTGCCAGCAGCGTCCGGGACTTATCCTACAATGAGCAGTTCTTC
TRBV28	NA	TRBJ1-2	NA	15	CASSSPGGANYGYTF	TGTGCCAGCAGTTCTCCTGGGGGAGCTAACTATGGCTACACCTTC
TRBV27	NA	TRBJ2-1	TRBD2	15	CASTNGRLSYNEQFF	TGTGCCAGCACCAACGGGAGGCTGTCCTACAATGAGCAGTTCTTC
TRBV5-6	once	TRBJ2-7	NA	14	CASSLLPISVWQYF	TGTGCCAGCAGCTTGCTCCCTATAAGTGTTTGGCAGTACTTC
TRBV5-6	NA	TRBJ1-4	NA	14	CASSLQGLGEKLFF	TGTGCCAGCAGCTTACAGGGATTGGGGGAAAAACTGTTTTTT
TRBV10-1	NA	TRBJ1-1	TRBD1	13	CASSETGVSEAFF	TGCGCCAGCAGCGAGACAGGGGTGAGTGAAGCTTTCTTT
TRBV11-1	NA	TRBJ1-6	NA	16	CASSLDSRPFGSPLHF	TGTGCCAGCAGCTTAGACAGCCGACCTTTTGGTTCACCCCTCCACTTT
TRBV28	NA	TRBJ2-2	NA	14	CASSFRGNTGELFF	TGTGCCAGCAGTTTCAGGGGGAACACCGGGGAGCTGTTTTTT
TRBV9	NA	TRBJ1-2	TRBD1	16	CASSPERGGHGYSSTF	TGTGCCAGCAGCCCTGAGAGAGGGGGCCACGGGTATTCATCCACCTTC
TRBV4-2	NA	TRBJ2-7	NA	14	CASSQELREGGIVF	TGTGCCAGCAGCCAAGAACTCCGAGAGGGGGGAATTGTTTTC
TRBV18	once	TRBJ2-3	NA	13	CASSPGSGDTQYF	TGTGCCAGCTCACCTGGGTCAGGAGATACGCAGTATTTT
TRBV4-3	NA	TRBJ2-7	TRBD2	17	CASSQDLGAGGAYEQYF	TGCGCCAGCAGCCAAGATCTGGGAGCGGGAGGGGCCTACGAGCAGTACTTC
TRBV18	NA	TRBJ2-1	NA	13	CASSPGPHNEQFF	TGTGCCAGCTCACCGGGACCCCACAATGAGCAGTTCTTC
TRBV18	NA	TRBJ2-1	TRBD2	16	CASSPILAGVFNEQFF	TGTGCCAGCTCACCTATACTAGCGGGAGTCTTCAATGAGCAGTTCTTC
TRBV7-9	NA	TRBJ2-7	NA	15	CASSPTEGNRYEQYF	TGTGCCAGCAGCCCCACGGAGGGGAATCGCTACGAGCAGTACTTC
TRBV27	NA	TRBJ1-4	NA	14	CASSSRQVNEKLFF	TGTGCCAGCAGTTCCAGACAGGTTAATGAAAAACTGTTTTTT
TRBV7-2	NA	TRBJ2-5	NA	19	CASSLVGGGGPSIKETQYF	TGTGCCAGCAGCTTAGTGGGGGGCGGTGGTCCGTCCATCAAAGAGACCCAGTACTTC
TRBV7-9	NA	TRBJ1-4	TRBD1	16	CASSVGQGGTNEKLFF	TGTGCCAGCAGCGTGGGACAGGGAGGAACTAATGAAAAACTGTTTTTT